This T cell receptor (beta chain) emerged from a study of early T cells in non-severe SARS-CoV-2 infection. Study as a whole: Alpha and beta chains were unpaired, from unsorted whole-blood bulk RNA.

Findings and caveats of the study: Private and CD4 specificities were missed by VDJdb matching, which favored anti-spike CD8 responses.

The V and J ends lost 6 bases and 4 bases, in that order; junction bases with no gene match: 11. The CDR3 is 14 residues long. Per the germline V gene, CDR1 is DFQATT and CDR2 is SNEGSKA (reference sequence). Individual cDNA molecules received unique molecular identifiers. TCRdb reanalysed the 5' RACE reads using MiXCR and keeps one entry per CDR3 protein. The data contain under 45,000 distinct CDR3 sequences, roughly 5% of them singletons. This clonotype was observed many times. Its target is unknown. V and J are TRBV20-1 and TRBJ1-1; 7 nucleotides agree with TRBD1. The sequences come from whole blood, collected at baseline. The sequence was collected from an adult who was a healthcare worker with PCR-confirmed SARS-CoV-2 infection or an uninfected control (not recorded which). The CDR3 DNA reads TGCAGTGCAAGACAGGGCGCCTGGGTCACTGAAGCTTTCTTT. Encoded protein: CSARQGAWVTEAFF.